The 25 T cell receptor beta chains below all came from one sample that was sequenced in a study of OX40 agonist ivuxolimab in advanced cancers. Here immunoSEQ multiplex PCR was the method, and the copy in TCRdb shows in-frame clones only, minus some. The sample consists of under 50,000 clones, 80% to 90% of them appearing once. The sample consisted of CD4+ or CD8+ T cells sorted from blood, taken in a trial of the OX40 agonist ivuxolimab. These receptor sequences come from an adult with an advanced solid tumor such as melanoma, head and neck, liver or kidney cancer.

The chain couples TRBV5-1 to TRBJ2-3; possible D gene TRBD2, 6 bases. This CDR3 has 13 amino acids. CDR1 and CDR2 (germline): SGHRS, YFSETQ. V gave up 6 bases and J gave up 4 bases, with 12 bases separating them. The CDR3 loop reads CASNVEGADTQYF. The CDR3 DNA follows: TGCGCCAGCAATGTGGAGGGAGCAGATACGCAGTATTTT.

The V and J genes are TRBV6-1 and TRBJ2-2; no firm D call. V lost 6 bases and J 6 bases, leaving 17 bases between the germline ends. The CDR3 contains 15 residues. The germline V gene has CDR1 MNHNS and CDR2 SASEGT. CDR3 amino acids: CASSLDHGGAGELFF. DNA of the CDR3: TGTGCCAGCAGCCTGGACCACGGTGGGGCCGGGGAGCTGTTTTTT.

This chain connects TRBV28 to TRBJ1-1; possibly TRBD1 for D (6 bases). CDR3 length: 16 amino acids. Trimming stripped 7 bases from V and 5 bases from J, with 23 bases between. Germline V gives CDR1 MDHEN, CDR2 SYDVKM. The CDR3 region has the DNA TGTGCCAGCACTCTCGGGGGGGGCCGAATGAGTACTGAAGCTTTCTTT. It is translated as CASTLGGGRMSTEAFF.

V usage is TRBV28 and J usage is TRBJ2-7; possible D gene TRBD2, 6 bases. The length of the CDR3 is 12 residues. Between the trimmed V and J ends, which lost 5 bases and 9 bases, there was a span of 14 bases. Germline CDR1 MDHEN, CDR2 SYDVKM. This CDR3 is CASSTTSFGQYF. The CDR3 region has the DNA TGTGCCAGCAGTACGACTAGTTTCGGGCAGTACTTC.

This chain connects TRBV4-3 to TRBJ2-7; 14 bases are shared with TRBD2. CDR3 length: 15 amino acids. Germline V gives CDR1 LGHNA, CDR2 YSLEER. V shed 4 bases, J shed 4 bases, and the junction held 3 bases outside the gene matches. CDR3 nucleotides: TGCGCCAGCAGCCTGACTAGCGGGGGGGGTTACGAGCAGTACTTC. As protein: CASSLTSGGGYEQYF.

This chain connects TRBV5-4 to TRBJ2-1, with 14 positions matching TRBD2. Trimming at V came to 3 bases and at J to 0 bases, leaving 2 bases not matched to a gene. The germline V gene encodes CDR1 SGHNT and CDR2 YYREEE (reference sequence). The CDR3 loop spans 17 amino acids. CDR3 in DNA: TGTGCCAGCAGCTCGGGGACTAGCGGGAGCTCCTACAATGAGCAGTTCTTC. It is translated as CASSSGTSGSSYNEQFF. Full variable domain (outside the CDR3, taken from reference TRBV5-4 and TRBJ2-1): ETGVTQSPTHLIKTRGQQVTLRCSSQSGHNTVSWYQQALGQGPQFIFQYYREEENGRGNFPPRFSGLQFPNYSSELNVNALELDDSALYLCASSSGTSGSSYNEQFFGPGTRLTVL.

The chain has TRBV10-1 and TRBJ2-1; 7 nucleotides agree with TRBD2. CDR1 is WNHNN and CDR2 is SYGVQD in the germline V gene (reference sequence). V lost 2 bases to trimming and J lost 8 bases; unmatched junction nucleotides: 6. This CDR3 region has 14 residues. The CDR3 reads CASSEPGRGDEQFF. In nucleotides, the CDR3 is TGCGCCAGCAGTGAGCCGGGACGGGGGGATGAGCAGTTCTTC.

This rearrangement joins TRBV7-9 to TRBJ1-3; 8 nucleotides match TRBD1. The CDR3 covers 17 residues. Germline trimming cut 5 bases from V and 3 bases from J; bases unmatched to any gene: 12. Looked up from germline, CDR1 is SEHNR and CDR2 is FQNEAQ (reference sequence). The CDR3 nucleotides read TGTGCCAGCAGCCTTTATACGCAGGGGGCCGTTGGAAACACCATATATTTT. The encoded protein is CASSLYTQGAVGNTIYF. Full variable domain (missing parts from reference TRBV7-9 and TRBJ1-3): DTGVSQNPRHKITKRGQNVTFRCDPISEHNRLYWYRQTLGQGPEFLTYFQNEAQLEKSRLLSDRFSAERPKGSFSTLEIQRTEQGDSAMYLCASSLYTQGAVGNTIYFGEGSWLTVV.

The rearrangement uses TRBV7-9 and TRBJ1-2; TRBD1 is a possible D gene (6 bases). V was clipped by 0 bases and J by 2 bases, with 13 bases between them. In germline, CDR1 is SEHNR, CDR2 FQNEAQ (reference sequence). This CDR3 region has 16 residues. The CDR3 coding sequence is TGTGCCAGCAGCTTAGCGCTGGCAGGGGCCAACTATGGCTACACCTTC. Its translation is CASSLALAGANYGYTF.

The chain combines TRBV6-1 with TRBJ2-2, with 11 bases lining up with TRBD2. Germline V gene data show CDR1 as MNHNS and CDR2 as SASEGT. Trimming cost V 4 bases and J 2 bases; bases outside gene matches: 9. The CDR3 has 18 amino acids. The CDR3 nucleotides are TGTGCCAGCAGTGCACGAGTAGGGACTAGCGGAAACACCGGGGAGCTGTTTTTT. It translates to CASSARVGTSGNTGELFF.

V usage is TRBV7-9 and J usage is TRBJ2-3; 8 bases map to TRBD1. The CDR3 has 14 amino acids. Germline V gives CDR1 SEHNR, CDR2 FQNEAQ (reference sequence). With V trimmed by 5 bases and J by 3 bases, 4 bases remained unmatched. The CDR3 protein is CASSTDRATDTQYF. CDR3 in DNA: TGTGCCAGCAGCACGGACAGGGCGACAGATACGCAGTATTTT.

The chain has TRBV5-1 and TRBJ1-2; 7 positions match TRBD1. The CDR3 consists of 15 residues. The V segment lost 5 bases and the J segment 7 bases; nucleotides outside the gene matches: 14. Per germline, CDR1 SGHRS and CDR2 YFSETQ. The CDR3 protein is CASSQQQTGSGGYTF. The CDR3 bases are TGCGCCAGCAGTCAACAACAGACAGGGAGTGGTGGCTACACCTTC.

The chain links TRBV5-4 to TRBJ2-7; D unclear. This CDR3 has 11 residues. Germline assignment: CDR1 SGHNT and CDR2 YYREEE (reference sequence). Trimming left V 2 bases short and J 6 bases short, with 6 bases between. The CDR3 bases are TGTGCCAGCAGCTTACGCTCCGAGCAGTACTTC. This codes for CASSLRSEQYF.

The chain combines TRBV19 with TRBJ2-1; D unclear. V was pared by 1 base and J by 4 bases, with 5 bases between. Germline V lookup: CDR1 LNHDA, CDR2 SQIVND (reference sequence). The CDR3 sequence is 13 residues long. In nucleotides, the CDR3 is TGTGCCAGTAGTATAGGGCGGTACAATGAGCAGTTCTTC. It specifies CASSIGRYNEQFF. The whole variable domain, remainder taken from reference TRBV19 and TRBJ2-1, is DGGITQSPKYLFRKEGQNVTLSCEQNLNHDAMYWYRQDPGQGLRLIYYSQIVNDFQKGDIAEGYSVSREKKESFPLTVTSAQKNPTAFYLCASSIGRYNEQFFGPGTRLTVL.

The chain carries TRBV6-5 and TRBJ1-3; tentatively, D is TRBD1 (5 bases). The V gene's germline CDR1 is MNHEY and CDR2 SVGAGI. The CDR3 runs to 14 residues. Trimming removed 2 bases from V and 4 bases from J, with 9 bases in between. The CDR3 DNA sequence: TGTGCCAGCAGTTACGGGACGGTAGGAAACACCATATATTTT. Residues: CASSYGTVGNTIYF.

The J gene is TRBJ1-4, the V gene TRBV5-1; D unclear. Trimming cost V 4 bases and J 3 bases, with 13 bases left between them. Germline CDR1 SGHRS, CDR2 YFSETQ. The CDR3 consists of 15 residues. CDR3 region: CASSPGGPPNEKLFF. The CDR3 DNA reads TGCGCCAGCAGCCCGGGAGGCCCACCTAATGAAAAACTGTTTTTT.

The V gene is TRBV28, the J gene TRBJ1-6, with 7 bases lining up with TRBD1. Germline CDR1 is MDHEN and CDR2 is SYDVKM. Germline trimming cut 4 bases from V and 8 bases from J; bases unmatched to any gene: 5. This CDR3 is built from 14 residues. CDR3 coding DNA: TGTGCCAGCAGTTCGCCGACAGGGTATTCACCCCTCCACTTT. Its translation: CASSSPTGYSPLHF. Filled out from reference TRBV28 and TRBJ1-6, the complete variable domain reads DVKVTQSSRYLVKRTGEKVFLECVQDMDHENMFWYRQDPGLGLRLIYFSYDVKMKEKGDIPEGYSVSREKKERFSLILESASTNQTSMYLCASSSPTGYSPLHFGNGTRLTVT.

The rearrangement links TRBV6-4 to TRBJ2-1, with TRBD2 matching over 8 bases. The CDR3 is made up of 16 amino acids. Germline values: CDR1 MRHNA, CDR2 SNTAGT. Losses at the gene ends were 4 bases for V and 8 bases for J; bases not matched to a gene: 13. The CDR3 DNA follows: TGTGCCAGCAGTGTAGACGGGACTAGAGAGGTCGATGAGCAGTTCTTC. This gives the protein CASSVDGTREVDEQFF.

The chain combines TRBV7-9 with TRBJ2-7; TRBD2 might be the D (6 bases). Germline lookup yields CDR1 SEHNR and CDR2 FQNEAQ (reference sequence). Trimming shortened V by 0 bases and J by 2 bases, and 11 bases separated the two germline ends. The CDR3 sequence is 15 residues long. CDR3 loop: CASSLAGTSPYEQYF. The CDR3 DNA is TGTGCCAGCAGCTTAGCCGGGACTTCCCCCTACGAGCAGTACTTC.

This chain joins TRBV6-1 and TRBJ1-1; 9 bases line up with TRBD1. V lost 8 bases to trimming and J lost 7 bases; unmatched junction nucleotides: 8. The CDR3 length is 13 residues. In germline, CDR1 is MNHNS, CDR2 SASEGT. CDR3 sequence: CASARDRDVEAFF. The DNA for the CDR3 is TGTGCCAGCGCCCGGGACAGGGATGTTGAAGCTTTCTTT.

This chain connects TRBV6-1 to TRBJ2-3; tentative D call: TRBD2 (7 bases). This CDR3 is 14 amino acids long. Trimming cost V 6 bases and J 2 bases, with 12 bases left between them. Germline-derived CDR1 and CDR2 are MNHNS and SASEGT. CDR3 amino acids: CASRRGGNTDTQYF. The CDR3, as DNA: TGTGCCAGCAGAAGGGGGGGGAACACAGATACGCAGTATTTT.

The gene calls are TRBV9 and TRBJ2-2; TRBD2 matches at 8 bases. V shed 3 bases, J shed 1 base, and the junction held 2 bases outside the gene matches. The germline CDR1 and CDR2 sequences are SGDLS and YYNGEE. This CDR3 spans 15 amino acids. The CDR3 DNA follows: TGTGCCAGCAGCGCGAGCGGGAGGAACACCGGGGAGCTGTTTTTT. Its translation is CASSASGRNTGELFF.

This clone was seen only a few times. This rearrangement joins TRBV4-1 to TRBJ1-5, with 11 bases aligning to TRBD1. J lost 4 bases, V lost 0 bases, and 5 bases had no gene match. Per germline, CDR1 MGHRA and CDR2 YSYEKL. This CDR3 has 17 amino acids. CDR3 amino acids: CASSQDLGTGGNQPQHF. CDR3 DNA sequence: TGCGCCAGCAGCCAAGATCTCGGGACAGGGGGGAATCAGCCCCAGCATTTT.

This clone was found once. The junction and the germline gene differ at one end; a read error may be behind it. The V call is TRBV7-3, the J call TRBJ2-7; no clear D gene. The germline V gene encodes CDR1 SGHTA and CDR2 FQGTGA. The CDR3 covers 15 residues. The CDR3 protein is CASSLKAPLPRRMDF. CDR3 nucleotides: TGTGCCAGCAGCTTAAAGGCCCCCCTCCCTCGTAGGATGGACTTC.

CDR3: CASTGIKDGSYEQYF. The CDR3 DNA reads TGTGCCAGCACCGGGATAAAAGACGGGAGCTACGAGCAGTACTTC. The chain is built from TRBV7-8 and TRBJ2-7; D possibly corresponds to TRBD2 (6 bases). The V end was cut by 7 bases, the J end by 3 bases, with 19 bases between. The CDR3 contains 15 residues. The germline V gene has CDR1 SGHVS and CDR2 FQNEAQ. Complete variable domain (other parts from reference TRBV7-8 and TRBJ2-7): GAGVSQSPRYKVAKRGQDVALRCDPISGHVSLFWYQQALGQGPEFLTYFQNEAQLDKSGLPSDRFFAERPEGSVSTLKIQRTQQEDSAVYLCASTGIKDGSYEQYFGPGTRLTVT.